These T cell receptor beta chains were read from a single sample in a study of blood T cell repertoires in COVID-19. The protocol was immunoSEQ multiplex PCR, while the TCRdb copy is restricted to in-frame clones and leaves out a portion. The profile covers some 490,000 clones, with 80% to 90% appearing a single time and approximately 3% taken by the ten largest. The source material was peripheral blood. The receptors stem from a human donor in a cohort sampled during active COVID-19. Each CDR3 is given with its conserved first and last residue. Fields, in order: D gene, clone size, V gene, J gene, CDR3 DNA, CDR3 protein. A D gene is named only where the DNA matches it firmly. Expanded clones are given a class, and other clones once, few, many or no size at all.

>NA|few|TRBV7-2|TRBJ2-7
TGTGCCAGCAGCCCGTCGGGTACGGCCTACGAGCAGTACTTC
CASSPSGTAYEQYF
>TRBD1|few|TRBV5-1|TRBJ2-5
TGCGCCAGCAGCTCTGGACAGGACCAAGAGACCCAGTACTTC
CASSSGQDQETQYF
>NA|NA|TRBV5-4|TRBJ2-5
TGTGCCAGCAGCTTGGGAATACGGGAGAGAGAGACCCAGTACTTC
CASSLGIRERETQYF
>TRBD1|NA|TRBV5-1|TRBJ1-1
TGCGCCAGCAGCTTGGAAAGACAGGGTAGGGTGAACACTGAAGCTTTCTTT
CASSLERQGRVNTEAFF
>NA|NA|TRBV28|TRBJ1-5
TGTGCCAGCAGGCGCACAGGGCCTGAGCAGCCCCAGCATTTT
CASRRTGPEQPQHF
>TRBD2|NA|TRBV11-2|TRBJ2-7
TGTGCCAGCAGCTCCCGGGGGGAGACGGGACCCTCCTACGAGCAGTACTTC
CASSSRGETGPSYEQYF
>TRBD1|NA|TRBV5-1|TRBJ2-1
TGCGCCAGCAGCTGGGGGCGGGACAGGGCCTACAATGAGCAGTTCTTC
CASSWGRDRAYNEQFF
>NA|NA|TRBV2|TRBJ1-4
TGTGCCAGCAAGTCAGGGACGGGAGGCGAAAAACTGTTTTTT
CASKSGTGGEKLFF
>TRBD1|NA|TRBV30|TRBJ2-7
TGTGCCTGGAGTGGGACAGGCAACACCGGCGGCGAGCAGTACTTC
CAWSGTGNTGGEQYF
>TRBD1|NA|TRBV28|TRBJ1-2
TGTGCCAGCACCTTGGTGGGGGGACAGGGTAATGGCTACACCTTC
CASTLVGGQGNGYTF
>NA|once|TRBV5-1|TRBJ2-3
TGCGCCAGCAGGAGGAGCGAGGGCACAGATACGCAGTATTTT
CASRRSEGTDTQYF
>NA|NA|TRBV19|TRBJ1-1
TGTGCCAGTACGGAAGGGGGATTGCTCGCTGAAGCTTTCTTT
CASTEGGLLAEAFF
>TRBD2|NA|TRBV6-2/TRBV6-3|TRBJ2-1
TGTGCCAGCAGTGACCGACCAGCGGGAGAGACAGATGAGCAGTTCTTC
CASSDRPAGETDEQFF
>NA|NA|TRBV29-1|TRBJ1-1
TGCAGCGGTCAGGGGAACACTGAAGCTTTCTTT
CSGQGNTEAFF
>NA|NA|TRBV5-1|TRBJ1-1
TGCGCCAGCAGCTTTATGGAGGGCAGCGCTTTCTTT
CASSFMEGSAFF
>TRBD1|NA|TRBV28|TRBJ2-7
TGTGCCAGCAGGTCGGGACAGAACTACGAGCAGTACTTC
CASRSGQNYEQYF
>TRBD2|few|TRBV24-1|TRBJ2-3
TGTGCCACCAGTGATTTGTATTTAGCGGGACCAGATACGCAGTATTTT
CATSDLYLAGPDTQYF
>TRBD2|NA|TRBV7-9|TRBJ2-3
TGTGCCAGCAGCCAGGGGAGCGGGACTAGCGGTCCAGATACGCAGTATTTT
CASSQGSGTSGPDTQYF
>TRBD1|NA|TRBV6-5|TRBJ1-2
TGTGCCAGCAGACCGGGACAGGGATCTAACTATGGCTACACCTTC
CASRPGQGSNYGYTF
>NA|NA|TRBV7-9|TRBJ1-2
TGTGCCAGCAGCTTGGTTCGAGGGACAAATGGCTACACCTTC
CASSLVRGTNGYTF
>TRBD2|NA|TRBV19|TRBJ2-1
TGTGCCAGTAGTACGCGACTAGCGGGAGAGGAGCAGTTCTTC
CASSTRLAGEEQFF
>TRBD2|NA|TRBV5-4|TRBJ2-1
TGTGCCAGCAGCACATTAGCGGGAGGGACCTACAATGAGCAGTTCTTC
CASSTLAGGTYNEQFF
>TRBD1|NA|TRBV7-2|TRBJ2-2
TGTGCCAGCAGCTGGAGACAGGGGGGGAACACCGGGGAGCTGTTTTTT
CASSWRQGGNTGELFF
>TRBD2|NA|TRBV5-8|TRBJ2-1
TGTGCCAGCACCTTGGGTGCGGGAGGCCGCCAAGTCGGGCAGTTCTTC
CASTLGAGGRQVGQFF
>TRBD2|NA|TRBV28|TRBJ2-7
TGTGCCAGCAGTTCGTTAGCGGGAGGGAGCTACGAGCAGTACTTC
CASSSLAGGSYEQYF
>NA|NA|TRBV4-3|TRBJ2-3
TGCGCCAGCAGCCAAGGGGTTAGGGGTTCTGGCACAGATACGCAGTATTTT
CASSQGVRGSGTDTQYF
>NA|NA|TRBV30|TRBJ2-5
TGTGCCTGGAGTGCCGGGAGTGTCGGAGAGACCCAGTACTTC
CAWSAGSVGETQYF
>TRBD2|NA|TRBV7-9|TRBJ2-5
TGTGCCAGCAGCTTAAGCGGGATATTTACGCCGAAGTACTTC
CASSLSGIFTPKYF
>NA|NA|TRBV30|TRBJ2-2
TGTGCCTGGAGTAACGGCGGGGAGCTGTTTTTT
CAWSNGGELFF
>NA|NA|TRBV19|TRBJ2-5
TGTGCCAGTCGCCCCACAGGACCGAGCTTCCAAGAGACCCAGTACTTC
CASRPTGPSFQETQYF
>NA|NA|TRBV11-2|TRBJ2-1
TGTGCCAGCAGGACCAGACCCCAGGGGTGGAATGAGCAGTTCTTC
CASRTRPQGWNEQFF
>TRBD1|NA|TRBV7-2|TRBJ1-1
TGTGCCAGCAGCTTTGCAGGGGGCACGAACACTGAAGCTTTCTTT
CASSFAGGTNTEAFF
>TRBD1|NA|TRBV10-3|TRBJ1-5
TGTGCCATCAGTAACGACAGGGTCAATCAGCCCCAGCATTTT
CAISNDRVNQPQHF
>NA|NA|TRBV4-1|TRBJ1-1
TGCGCCAGCAGCCAAGATAGGGGGACGGCCGACACTATGAACACTGAAGCTTTCTTT
CASSQDRGTADTMNTEAFF
>NA|NA|TRBV7-3|TRBJ2-3
TGTGCCAGCAGCTTTGGGGCCCCAGATACGCAGTATTTT
CASSFGAPDTQYF
>TRBD1|NA|TRBV2|TRBJ1-1
TGTGCCAGCACCAGACAGGGGCAAAACACTGAAGCTTTCTTT
CASTRQGQNTEAFF
>TRBD1|NA|TRBV2|TRBJ1-1
TGTGCCAGCAGCGACAGGGAGACTGAAGCTTTCTTT
CASSDRETEAFF
>NA|NA|TRBV6-5|TRBJ1-5
TGTGCCAGCAGAGATCGGACGGGAACATGGGCCCAGCATTTT
CASRDRTGTWAQHF
>NA|few|TRBV5-1|TRBJ1-4
TGCGCCAGCAGCCCAATGACGGGTTGGGAAAAACTGTTTTTT
CASSPMTGWEKLFF
>TRBD1|NA|TRBV5-1|TRBJ2-7
TGCGCCAGCAGCTTCAACGGACAGGGCTCCTACGAGCAGTACTTC
CASSFNGQGSYEQYF
>NA|NA|TRBV6-2/TRBV6-3|TRBJ1-6
TGTGCCAGCACCCCCAGTGGGGCAGCCCTCTATAATTCACCCCTCCACTTT
CASTPSGAALYNSPLHF
>TRBD2|NA|TRBV28|TRBJ2-1
TGTGCCAGCAGCCAGACTAGCGGTCCCTACAATGAGCAGTTCTTC
CASSQTSGPYNEQFF
>TRBD2|NA|TRBV7-2|TRBJ2-7
TGTGCCAGCAGCTTCGGGACTAGCGGGTTTTACGAGCAGTACTTC
CASSFGTSGFYEQYF
>NA|NA|TRBV14|TRBJ1-2
TGTGCCAGCAGTCGAGACGTGAGGGAGGTCTATGGCTACACCTTC
CASSRDVREVYGYTF
>NA|few|TRBV9|TRBJ1-6
TGTGCCAGCAGCGATCAATTCGGTTCACCCCTCCACTTT
CASSDQFGSPLHF
>NA|NA|TRBV27|TRBJ1-6
TGTGCCAGCAGTTTGCGGGCAGGGGAGACGGTAATTGGATCACCCCTCCACTTT
CASSLRAGETVIGSPLHF
>TRBD1|NA|TRBV30|TRBJ2-7
TGTGCCTGGAGGGACAGGGCCTACGAGCAGTACTTC
CAWRDRAYEQYF
>NA|NA|TRBV3-1/TRBV3-2|TRBJ2-1
TGTGCCAGCAGCGACATGGTGGGAGGAATCGGTAATGAGCAGTTCTTC
CASSDMVGGIGNEQFF
>NA|NA|TRBV25-1|TRBJ2-3
TGTGCCAGCAGTGGTTCTCTGGGGGCAGGTACAGATACGCAGTATTTT
CASSGSLGAGTDTQYF
>NA|once|TRBV7-2|TRBJ2-1
TGTGCCAGCAGCCTTAGGAGAAGCTCCTACAATGAGCAGTTCTTC
CASSLRRSSYNEQFF
>TRBD1|NA|TRBV7-2|TRBJ2-2
TGTGCCAGCAGCTTAAACGAGGGGGCAAGGTCCGGGGAGCTGTTTTTT
CASSLNEGARSGELFF
>NA|NA|TRBV21-1|TRBJ2-2
TGTGCCAGCAGCATGGCCATTAGCGGGAGGGTCGGGGAGCTGTTTTTT
CASSMAISGRVGELFF
>TRBD1|NA|TRBV9|TRBJ2-7
TGTGCCAGCAGCGTCCGGGGGGACAGGGATCAAGAGCAGTACTTC
CASSVRGDRDQEQYF